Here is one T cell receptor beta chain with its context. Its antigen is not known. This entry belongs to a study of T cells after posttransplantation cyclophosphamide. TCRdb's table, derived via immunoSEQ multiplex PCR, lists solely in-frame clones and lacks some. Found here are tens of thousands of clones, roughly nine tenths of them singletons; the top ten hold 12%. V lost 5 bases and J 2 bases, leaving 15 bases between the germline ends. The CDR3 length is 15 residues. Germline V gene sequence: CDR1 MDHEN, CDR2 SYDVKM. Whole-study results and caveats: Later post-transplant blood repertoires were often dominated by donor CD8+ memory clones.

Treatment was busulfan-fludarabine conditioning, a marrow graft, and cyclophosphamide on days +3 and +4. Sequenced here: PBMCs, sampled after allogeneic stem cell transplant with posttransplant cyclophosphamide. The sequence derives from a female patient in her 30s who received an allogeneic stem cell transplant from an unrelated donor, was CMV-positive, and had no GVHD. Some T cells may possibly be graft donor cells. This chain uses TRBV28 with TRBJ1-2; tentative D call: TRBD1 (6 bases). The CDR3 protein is CASSQGQGANYGYTF. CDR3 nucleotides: TGTGCCAGCAGTCAGGGGCAGGGAGCGAACTATGGCTACACCTTC.